This passage covers 5 T cell receptor beta chains from one sample sequenced in a study of response to subunit inactivated influenza vaccine. MiXCR, applied by TCRdb to the RT-PCR reads, yields one record per CDR3 protein. In the table there are roughly 700,000 distinct CDR3 sequences, about 15% of which are singletons. Specimen: PBMCs from blood, collected about 14 days before vaccination. These receptors were obtained from a man between 45 and 60 years old who received an inactivated influenza vaccine.

This clonotype appeared many times. The chain recombines TRBV18 with TRBJ1-1; maybe TRBD1 (5 bases). The CDR3 totals 14 residues. The germline V gene encodes CDR1 KGHSH and CDR2 LQKENI. Trimming took 6 bases from V and 3 from J, leaving 14 bases between them. In nucleotides, the CDR3 is TGTGCCAGCTCGCCGGGGCGAGGGGACACTGAAGCTTTCTTT. Amino acid sequence: CASSPGRGDTEAFF.

Only a few counts were recorded for this clonotype. This sequence joins TRBV24-1 and TRBJ2-1; D not resolved. The ends were cut back, 5 bases at V and 6 bases at J, with 7 bases in the middle. The CDR3 runs 12 residues. Germline CDR1 and CDR2: KGHDR and SFDVKD. DNA of the CDR3: TGTGCCACCAGTGGTTACAGCAATGAGCAGTTCTTC. Encoded protein: CATSGYSNEQFF.

The table lists this clonotype with a few counts. CDR3 in DNA: TGTGCCATCAGTGAGTCGTGGACAGGGAGCAATCAGCCCCAGCATTTT. Translated: CAISESWTGSNQPQHF. The chain uses TRBV10-3 and TRBJ1-5; 8 nucleotides align to TRBD1. This CDR3 is built from 16 residues. Losses at the gene ends were 0 bases for V and 1 base for J; bases not matched to a gene: 2. CDR1 is ENHRY and CDR2 is SYGVKD in the germline V gene.

This clonotype was detected a few times. The chain recombines TRBV7-8 with TRBJ2-3; D gene unclear. CDR3 length: 17 amino acids. Germline CDR1 and CDR2: SGHVS and FQNEAQ. Trimming left V 5 bases short and J 2 bases short, with 20 bases between. CDR3 coding DNA: TGTGCCAGCAGCAAAAGGGCCCCGGTGGACCCCACAGATACGCAGTATTTT. Amino acid sequence: CASSKRAPVDPTDTQYF.

Only a few counts were recorded for this clonotype. The chain joins TRBV25-1 to TRBJ1-3; no firm D call. The CDR3 covers 14 residues. V shed 6 bases and J shed 0 bases, with 9 bases lying between them. The germline V gene has CDR1 MGHDK and CDR2 SYGVNS. The CDR3 sequence: CASSRANSGNTIYF. CDR3 coding DNA: TGTGCCAGCAGCCGGGCCAACTCTGGAAACACCATATATTTT. Filled out from reference TRBV25-1 and TRBJ1-3, the complete variable domain reads EADIYQTPRYLVIGTGKKITLECSQTMGHDKMYWYQQDPGMELHLIHYSYGVNSTEKGDLSSESTVSRIRTEHFPLTLESARPSHTSQYLCASSRANSGNTIYFGEGSWLTVV.